The rows below give T cell receptor beta chains drawn from one sample of a study of blood T cell repertoires in COVID-19. Here immunoSEQ multiplex PCR was the method, and the copy in TCRdb shows in-frame clones only, minus some. The sample holds over 250,000 clones, about 90% seen once. The sample was peripheral blood. Source of these receptors: a woman between 35 and 50 years old who had recovered from COVID-19. CDR3s include the opening cysteine and the closing phenylalanine or tryptophan. The order of the fields is CDR3 length, J gene, clone size, V gene, D gene, CDR3 DNA, CDR3 protein. D genes are given only for firm matches. Clone size, where shown, is once, few, many, or a class for clones that have expanded.

>14|TRBJ1-2|NA|TRBV2|TRBD1
TGTGCCAGCAGTATCGTGACAGGGGGCTATGGCTACACCTTC
CASSIVTGGYGYTF
>16|TRBJ1-6|NA|TRBV4-1|NA
TGCGCCAGCAGCCAAGGATCCGGACAGTATAATTCACCCCTCCACTTT
CASSQGSGQYNSPLHF
>17|TRBJ2-5|NA|TRBV9|TRBD2
TGTGCCAGCAGCCCAGGGACTAGCGGGGGGTACCAAGAGACCCAGTACTTC
CASSPGTSGGYQETQYF
>13|TRBJ2-7|NA|TRBV13|NA
TGTGCCAGCAGCTTAGAACAGGGCTCCGAGCAGTACTTC
CASSLEQGSEQYF
>13|TRBJ1-5|NA|TRBV7-2|NA
TGTGCCAGCAGCCTGGGACAAAATGGGCCCCAGCATTTT
CASSLGQNGPQHF
>16|TRBJ2-6|NA|TRBV5-1|TRBD2
TGCGCCAGCAGCTTAAGCGGGGGTGGTGGGGCCAACGTCCTGACTTTC
CASSLSGGGGANVLTF
>15|TRBJ1-1|NA|TRBV5-6|NA
TGTGCCAGCAGCTATCGGGGATGGGGGAACACTGAAGCTTTCTTT
CASSYRGWGNTEAFF
>16|TRBJ1-1|NA|TRBV9|TRBD1
TGTGCCAGCAGCGTAAGCGGCAGGGGGCTGGACACTGAAGCTTTCTTT
CASSVSGRGLDTEAFF
>13|TRBJ1-2|few|TRBV13|TRBD1
TGTGCCAGCAGCATCTGGACAGGGGCTGGCTACACCTTC
CASSIWTGAGYTF
>14|TRBJ1-1|NA|TRBV6-2/TRBV6-3|TRBD1
TGTGCCAGCAGTCGTATCGACAGGGGGTTTGAAGCTTTCTTT
CASSRIDRGFEAFF
>14|TRBJ1-2|NA|TRBV11-2|TRBD1
TGTGCCAGCAGCTGGGAGACAGGGGACTATGGCTACACCTTC
CASSWETGDYGYTF